What follows are 3 T cell receptor beta chains derived from one specimen sequenced in a study of neurological immune-mediated disorders. Using its own MiXCR run on the 5' RACE reads, TCRdb lists one record per CDR3 protein. The profile shows tens of thousands of distinct CDR3 sequences, about 6.2% of them singletons. Source material: CD8+ T cells from blood. Receptors were obtained from a young man in good health.

This clonotype was seen many times. This chain connects TRBV6-1 to TRBJ1-2; no clear D gene. The CDR3 is made up of 16 amino acids. The V and J ends lost 7 bases and 7 bases respectively, with 25 bases between them. Per germline, CDR1 MNHNS and CDR2 SASEGT. For the CDR3, the DNA is TGTGCCAGCAAGGAGAGTCGAATAGGATCGGCGGTTGGCTACACCTTC. Amino acid sequence: CASKESRIGSAVGYTF.

This clonotype was seen a handful of times. The V call is TRBV10-3, the J call TRBJ1-2, with TRBD1 matching over 10 bases. CDR3 length: 13 residues. V dropped 6 bases and J dropped 2; count of bases not matched to a gene: 0. CDR1 and CDR2 (germline): ENHRY, SYGVKD. The DNA for the CDR3 is TGTGCCATCAGGGACAGGGGGAACTATGGCTACACCTTC. Its translation: CAIRDRGNYGYTF.

This clonotype was seen at least ten times. This chain connects TRBV7-2 to TRBJ2-7; D is perhaps TRBD1 or TRBD2 (5 bases each). The CDR3 sequence is 13 residues long. Germline V lookup: CDR1 SGHTA, CDR2 FQGNSA. V lost 1 base and J 12 bases, leaving 16 bases between the germline ends. CDR3 residues: CASSLGAGTLRYF. In DNA, the CDR3 is TGTGCCAGCAGCTTAGGGGCAGGGACCTTACGGTACTTC. The full variable domain, completed using reference TRBV7-2 and TRBJ2-7, is GAGVSQSPSNKVTEKGKDVELRCDPISGHTALYWYRQSLGQGLEFLIYFQGNSAPDKSGLPSDRFSAERTGGSVSTLTIQRTQQEDSAVYLCASSLGAGTLRYFGPGTRLTVT.